A single sample gave rise to the 30 T cell receptor beta chains below, sequenced in a study of blood T cells in healthy people across ages. A second 7 to 11 cycle PCR used barcoded and J-beta primers. TCRdb ran MiXCR on the 5' RACE reads and lists one entry per CDR3 protein. The sample shows about 1 million distinct CDR3 sequences, 35% to 55% of them seen only once. The sequenced sample consisted of blood. These TCRs come from a woman in her fifties or sixties in good health.

The CDR3 sequence: CASSTSRRPETQYF. The CDR3 DNA reads TGTGCCAGCTCAACGTCGCGCAGGCCAGAGACCCAGTACTTC. J is TRBJ2-5 and V is TRBV18, with D unclear. Per the germline V gene, CDR1 is KGHSH and CDR2 is LQKENI. The V end was cut by 5 bases, the J end by 4 bases, with 14 bases between. The CDR3 runs 14 residues. Full variable domain (rest looked up from reference TRBV18 and TRBJ2-5): NAGVMQNPRHLVRRRGQEARLRCSPMKGHSHVYWYRQLPEEGLKFMVYLQKENIIDESGMPKERFSAEFPKEGPSILRIQQVVRGDSAAYFCASSTSRRPETQYFGPGTRLLVL.

The CDR3 DNA follows: TGTGCCAGCAGCTCAGGGCTAGCGGGCTACACCTTC. It specifies CASSSGLAGYTF. The rearrangement joins TRBV2 to TRBJ1-2; TRBD1 is a possible D gene (5 bases). The CDR3 consists of 12 residues. Germline V gives CDR1 SNHLY, CDR2 FYNNEI. V lost 6 bases, J lost 8 bases, and 13 bases lay in between.

CDR3 bases: TGTGCCAGCAGCTTACTAGCGGGAGCTACCGATGAGCAGTTCTTC. Its translation is CASSLLAGATDEQFF. This chain links TRBV7-9 with TRBJ2-1; 10 nucleotides line up with TRBD2. The germline gives CDR1 SEHNR, CDR2 FQNEAQ (reference sequence). CDR3 size: 15 residues. Germline trimming cut 2 bases from V and 8 bases from J; bases unmatched to any gene: 6.

As concerns this clonotype: A much larger clone sits a single nucleotide away, making a read error possible. V usage is TRBV5-1 and J usage is TRBJ2-7; D possibly corresponds to TRBD2 (6 bases). The CDR3 length is 17 residues. The germline V gene has CDR1 SGHRS and CDR2 YFSETQ. The CDR3 bases are TGCGCCAGCAGCTTGGTACCTTTAGCGGATAGCTCCTACGGGCAGTACTTC. Its translation: CASSLVPLADSSYGQYF.

The chain carries TRBV6-1 and TRBJ2-5; 13 nucleotides line up with TRBD2. Germline CDR1 MNHNS, CDR2 SASEGT. The V segment lost 1 base and the J segment 4 bases; nucleotides outside the gene matches: 3. This CDR3 contains 16 residues. The CDR3 DNA sequence: TGTGCCAGCAGTGAAGGGACTAGCGGGAGTGGAGAGACCCAGTACTTC. Translation: CASSEGTSGSGETQYF.

The chain is built from TRBV29-1 and TRBJ2-1; D is possibly TRBD1 or TRBD2 (6 bases each). The CDR3 runs 11 residues. Germline-derived CDR1 and CDR2 are SQVTM and ANQGSEA. CDR3 residues: CRGGGAYEQFF. In DNA, the CDR3 is TGCAGGGGGGGCGGAGCCTATGAGCAGTTCTTC.

The sample holds one count of this clonotype. V is TRBV27 and J is TRBJ2-3; unclear D gene. With 5 bases removed from V and 5 bases from J, the gap between germline ends came to 11 bases. Germline V lookup: CDR1 MNHEY, CDR2 SMNVEV (reference sequence). The CDR3 length is 13 residues. CDR3 nucleotides: TGTGCCAGCAGTACCCTCAACCGAGATACGCAGTATTTT. Amino acids: CASSTLNRDTQYF.

Many counts were recorded for this clonotype. V is TRBV6-2 or TRBV6-3 and J is TRBJ2-5, with D maybe TRBD1 (6 bases). Trimming left V 6 bases short and J 5 bases short, with 19 bases between. From germline, CDR1 is MNHEY and CDR2 SVGEGT. The CDR3 has 15 amino acids. The CDR3 DNA follows: TGTGCCAGCAGAAACCCCGGCAGGGGCGGGGAGACCCAGTACTTC. Its translation: CASRNPGRGGETQYF.

The rearrangement links TRBV7-9 to TRBJ2-7; no reliable D call. From germline, CDR1 is SEHNR and CDR2 FQNEAQ (reference sequence). V lost 4 bases to trimming and J lost 6 bases, with 10 bases between them. The CDR3 sequence is 12 residues long. The CDR3 nucleotides read TGTGCCAGCAGCTACCCATCGGGCGAGCAGTACTTC. Translating it yields CASSYPSGEQYF.

This chain uses TRBV20-1 with TRBJ2-5, with D possibly being TRBD1 (8 bases). Germline CDR1 reads DFQATT; CDR2 reads SNEGSKA (reference sequence). Trimming removed 5 bases at V and 0 bases at J, with 16 bases between. The CDR3 covers 15 residues. CDR3 nucleotide sequence: TGCAGTGCTGGCACAGGGGGGGCGTACCAAGAGACCCAGTACTTC. Protein product: CSAGTGGAYQETQYF.

The chain carries TRBV29-1 and TRBJ1-2; 7 bases match TRBD1. Germline loops: CDR1 SQVTM, CDR2 ANQGSEA. The CDR3 extends over 14 amino acids. The V and J ends lost 4 bases and 7 bases, in that order; junction bases with no gene match: 12. CDR3 sequence (DNA): TGCAGCGTTGTCTTGCCGGTGGCAGGGGGTGGCTACACCTTC. It translates to CSVVLPVAGGGYTF.

The table lists this clonotype with a count of one. V and J are TRBV5-1 and TRBJ1-1; TRBD1 might be the D (5 bases). There are 16 residues in the CDR3. V lost 3 bases and J lost 2, with 17 bases in between. The germline gives CDR1 SGHRS, CDR2 YFSETQ. Here the CDR3 DNA reads TGCGCCAGCAGCTGGGACGCCGAGGGAGCCAACACTGAAGCTTTCTTT. It translates to CASSWDAEGANTEAFF.

This chain links TRBV29-1 with TRBJ1-2; D perhaps matches TRBD1 (6 bases). Germline V lookup: CDR1 SQVTM, CDR2 ANQGSEA. The CDR3 spans 15 residues. Trimming stripped 0 bases from V and 8 bases from J, with 19 bases between. This CDR3 reads CSVEDRGTSPWGYTF. CDR3 nucleotide sequence: TGCAGCGTTGAAGATCGGGGGACATCGCCGTGGGGCTACACCTTC.

In this sample, this clonotype turned up many times. V gene TRBV4-2 combines with J gene TRBJ2-3; TRBD2 might be the D (5 bases). Trimming pared 4 bases from V and 3 bases from J, leaving 8 bases between. CDR1 is LGHNA and CDR2 is YNFKEQ in the germline V gene. CDR3 size: 13 residues. DNA for the CDR3: TGTGCCAGCAGCCCCCGGGAAACAGATACGCAGTATTTT. It specifies CASSPRETDTQYF.

This clonotype has a handful of counts. The CDR3 sequence: CASSSWTSTEAFF. The CDR3 DNA is TGTGCCAGCAGCTCTTGGACAAGCACTGAAGCTTTCTTT. The chain carries TRBV7-9 and TRBJ1-1; a weak D match, TRBD1 (5 bases). CDR1 and CDR2 from the germline V gene are SEHNR and FQNEAQ (reference sequence). V dropped 4 bases and J dropped 4 bases, with 10 bases sitting between them. CDR3 length: 13 residues.

This clonotype was picked up many times. J is TRBJ2-3 and V is TRBV12-3 or TRBV12-4; D is possibly TRBD2 (5 bases). The CDR3 is made up of 12 amino acids. The V and J ends lost 5 bases and 4 bases respectively, with 7 bases between them. CDR3 region: CASSVLADTQYF. The DNA of the CDR3 is TGTGCCAGCAGTGTACTAGCAGATACGCAGTATTTT.

V and J are TRBV7-2 and TRBJ2-1, with 13 bases matching TRBD2. In germline, CDR1 is SGHTA, CDR2 FQGNSA. The ends lost 5 bases at V and 5 bases at J; junction bases unmatched: 6. The CDR3 loop spans 16 amino acids. Here the CDR3 DNA reads TGTGCCAGCAGCCGGACTAGCGGGAGTTCCAACAATGAGCAGTTCTTC. This translates into CASSRTSGSSNNEQFF.

The gene calls are TRBV15 and TRBJ2-3, with 7 bases matching TRBD2. The germline V gene encodes CDR1 LNHNV and CDR2 YYDKDF (reference sequence). The J segment lost 5 bases and the V segment lost 1 base, leaving 9 bases of the junction unmatched. The CDR3 totals 16 residues. CDR3: CATSRARAGRGDTQYF. The CDR3 coding sequence is TGTGCCACCAGCAGAGCTAGAGCGGGAAGGGGAGATACGCAGTATTTT.

The chain combines TRBV5-1 with TRBJ1-6; 10 positions match TRBD1. Germline loops: CDR1 SGHRS, CDR2 YFSETQ. This CDR3 has 15 amino acids. The J segment lost 10 bases and the V segment lost 1 base, leaving 5 bases of the junction unmatched. As DNA, the CDR3 is TGCGCCAGCAGCTTGCGACAGGGGGCTGAGTCACCCCTCCACTTT. Translated: CASSLRQGAESPLHF.

V is TRBV6-1 and J is TRBJ2-7, with 9 bases fitting TRBD1. The germline CDR1 and CDR2 sequences are MNHNS and SASEGT. V lost 7 bases to trimming and J lost 4 bases; unmatched junction nucleotides: 5. The CDR3 runs to 13 residues. CDR3 amino acids: CASTGTGRYEQYF. The CDR3 DNA follows: TGTGCCAGCACCGGGACAGGGAGGTACGAGCAGTACTTC.

This clonotype has only one observation. The chain joins TRBV21-1 to TRBJ2-1; the DNA was not used to check the table's D call, TRBD2. TRBV21-1 is described as a pseudogene. The CDR3 spans 16 residues. In DNA form, the CDR3 reads TGTGCCAGGAGGCGGGAGGGCCAGGAAGAGTACAATGAGCAGTTCTTC. Protein sequence: CARRREGQEEYNEQFF.

The V and J genes are TRBV29-1 and TRBJ2-5; tentative D call: TRBD2 (6 bases). The end of the DNA aligns better with TRBJ2-7, so the J call may be wrong. The CDR3 contains 14 residues. The germline gives CDR1 SQVTM, CDR2 ANQGSEA. The CDR3 bases are TGCAGCCCGTCAGTAGCGGTAAGCTCCTACGAGCAGTACTTC. Its protein is CSPSVAVSSYEQYF.

The V gene is TRBV11-2, the J gene TRBJ2-1; D remains unclear. With 0 bases removed from V and 12 bases from J, the gap between germline ends came to 9 bases. The CDR3 spans 12 residues. Germline loops: CDR1 SGHAT, CDR2 FQNNGV. The CDR3 region is CASSLDPTAQFF. The CDR3 DNA reads as TGTGCCAGCAGCTTAGATCCAACGGCGCAGTTCTTC.

The J gene is TRBJ2-2, the V gene TRBV3-1; the D is unclear. CDR3 size: 15 residues. Germline assignment: CDR1 LGHDT and CDR2 YNNKEL (reference sequence). Trimming took off 1 base at V and 4 bases at J, with 10 bases between the two ends. The CDR3 reads CASSQGPGGTGELFF. CDR3 nucleotide sequence: TGTGCCAGCAGCCAAGGACCTGGCGGCACCGGGGAGCTGTTTTTT.

This chain uses TRBV9 with TRBJ2-4, with 8 bases that match TRBD2. The assigned J gene may be wrong: the sequence end matches TRBJ2-7 better. The CDR3 is made up of 17 amino acids. Per the germline V gene, CDR1 is SGDLS and CDR2 is YYNGEE. DNA of the CDR3: TGTGCCAGCAGCGTAGGTCGGGGAGGACTAGCTGACTACGAGCAGTACTTC. Translation gives CASSVGRGGLADYEQYF.

The V call is TRBV29-1, the J call TRBJ2-2, with a possible D match to TRBD1 (5 bases). The CDR3 covers 15 residues. Germline CDR1 reads SQVTM; CDR2 reads ANQGSEA. With 4 bases removed from V and 0 bases from J, the gap between germline ends came to 12 bases. This CDR3 reads CSVARQRANTGELFF. The CDR3 DNA is TGCAGCGTTGCCCGACAGCGAGCGAACACCGGGGAGCTGTTTTTT.

This clonotype was detected ten times or more. The CDR3 bases are TGCAGCGTTGTGGGGAACCCCACAGATACGCAGTATTTT. Protein sequence: CSVVGNPTDTQYF. The chain couples TRBV29-1 to TRBJ2-3, with D unclear. CDR3 length: 13 residues. With 4 bases removed from V and 2 bases from J, the gap between germline ends came to 10 bases. In germline, CDR1 is SQVTM, CDR2 ANQGSEA.

The gene calls are TRBV20-1 and TRBJ1-1; 7 bases match TRBD1. Germline V gene sequence: CDR1 DFQATT, CDR2 SNEGSKA (reference sequence). The J segment lost 6 bases and the V segment lost 5 bases, leaving 9 bases of the junction unmatched. The CDR3 loop spans 13 amino acids. This CDR3 reads CSARQGGVAEAFF. The CDR3 DNA is TGCAGTGCTCGTCAGGGGGGTGTAGCTGAAGCTTTCTTT.

V gene TRBV27 combines with J gene TRBJ1-2; 9 bases map to TRBD1. Per germline, CDR1 MNHEY and CDR2 SMNVEV (reference sequence). V shed 5 bases and J 4 bases; nucleotides not matched to a gene: 8. The CDR3 covers 15 residues. CDR3 residues: CASSPDRGGSYGYTF. The CDR3 DNA reads TGTGCCAGCAGTCCCGACAGGGGGGGGTCCTATGGCTACACCTTC.

The chain links TRBV4-2 to TRBJ1-1; no clear D. CDR1 is LGHNA, CDR2 YNFKEQ, per germline. V lost 0 bases and J 5 bases, leaving 7 bases between the germline ends. The CDR3 length is 13 residues. The CDR3 loop is CASSQDSGTEAFF. The CDR3 nucleotides are TGTGCCAGCAGCCAAGATTCGGGAACTGAAGCTTTCTTT.